This record concerns one T cell receptor (beta chain) sequence. Its antigen is unknown. No quality values exist for individual bases; no much larger clone is one base distant. Each donor gave one peripheral blood draw, averaging roughly 100 mL, which was collected into heparinised tubes. A BD FACSAria II and a panel including CD45RO, CCR7, CD25, CD127, CD95 and CD27 were used to sort naive, central memory, regulatory and stem cell-like memory CD4+ T cells. A purity above 95% was achieved for all sorted populations. PBMCs were isolated immediately by Lymphoprep density gradient centrifugation and stained directly without culture. So that batch effects would be minimized, each experiment stained and sorted samples in pairs, pairing one healthy donor with one patient. The sample belongs to a study of beta chain features in type 1 diabetes (dated by TCRdb to 2017 to 2018). About the full investigation: Mean age, gender distribution, total cell number and subset yield did not differ between patients and healthy donors. A total of some 100,000,000 sorted cells were examined across all samples, and the number of cells per subset was strongly correlated with RNA yield. The study compared TCRB repertoires of sorted circulating CD4+ T cell subsets between recently diagnosed type 1 diabetes patients and matched healthy donors. Naive and central memory subsets were obtained from all 30 or so donors, but regulatory and stem cell-like memory subsets were isolated from only 8 patients and about eight healthy donors.

Findings and caveats that apply to the study as a whole: Naive, central memory and regulatory TCRB repertoires appeared to be more alike among patients than among healthy donors. Type 1 diabetes patients showed a moderate but significant shortening of TCRB CDR3 length in all four CD4+ subsets. Patients with type 1 diabetes made fewer insertions and deleted more nucleotides at VDJ recombination sites, implying thymic rearrangement abnormalities. Because cDNA was sequenced instead of genomic DNA, highly expressing activated cells could be over-represented, though the groups showed no difference in activation or CD3 levels. PCR may preferentially amplify shorter templates, but because patient and control samples were amplified and corrected together, any resulting skew would affect both groups equally. HLA sub-analyses involved small numbers of individuals, so any influence of HLA type on TCRB rearrangement remained unresolved.

From the cysteine up to the phenylalanine, the CDR3 has a length of 13 residues. Only the CDR3 part of the read is kept: 39 bases, read in frame from the first base. The junction carries 6 bases between V and J, which are trimmed by 0 bases and 4 bases respectively. Based on the germline V gene, the CDR1 and CDR2 sequences are SGHVS and FNYEAQ. The entire isolated RNA was reverse transcribed using the High Capacity cDNA Reverse Transcription Kit, and thus expressed TCRB transcripts were sequenced. Deep immunoSEQ sequencing was performed on naive, central memory and regulatory T cell samples, with an average of around 3.4 million total reads per sample. Sorted cells were lysed in RLT buffer, and RNA was extracted using DNase-treated RNeasy Micro or Mini kits according to cell number. To prevent cross-contamination, every cell subset was processed on its own, while patient and healthy donor samples were processed together. Using the immunoSEQ multiplex PCR, TCRB sequences were amplified from cDNA into 87-bp fragments spanning the CDR3 region. Amplicons were sequenced on the Illumina HiSeq platform. The authors processed their data as follows. PCR bias was corrected computationally using synthetic template baselines, and reads within Hamming distance 2 were collapsed, with unmergeable singletons discarded. Reads were aligned against IMGT so that V, D and J genes, CDR3 length and insertions or deletions at six rearrangement sites could be assigned. Within each subset, clonotype counts were normalized to the number of sorted cells before true diversity and Gini coefficients were calculated with the tcR R package. The overlap coefficient, calculated on TCRB nucleotide sequences, was used to quantify repertoire sharing. TCRdb retrieved this table from immuneACCESS and kept in-frame rearrangements only. Not all clones are present; in checked studies, unresolved V genes account for under half, and no reason is known for the remainder. V and J calls and clone size follow that table, whereas D and trimming were derived from the DNA. The sample data list more than 100,000 clones, and less than 20% of these were observed just once. The ten largest clonotypes hold over 2% of the sample.

The origin of this receptor is a man between 25 and 39 years old with type 1 diabetes. The specimen was central memory CD4+ T cells from blood. The receptor chain draws on TRBV7-6 and TRBJ2-5, with the D segment identity uncertain. CDR3 protein: CASSLALTETQYF. The DNA sequence is given as TGTGCCAGCAGCTTAGCGCTAACAGAGACCCAGTACTTC.